Listed here are 31 T cell receptor beta chains from one sample, sequenced in a study of OX40 agonist ivuxolimab in advanced cancers. Some clones are missing from TCRdb's copy, which holds only in-frame ones; the method was immunoSEQ multiplex PCR. The data hold 60,000 to 70,000 clones, with over 75% observed a single time. The material was CD4+ or CD8+ T cells sorted from blood, obtained in a trial of the OX40 agonist ivuxolimab. These TCRs come from an adult with an advanced solid tumor such as melanoma, head and neck, liver or kidney cancer.

The gene calls are TRBV28 and TRBJ2-7, with 7 bases identical to TRBD2. The CDR3 spans 12 residues. The germline gives CDR1 MDHEN, CDR2 SYDVKM. CDR3 sequence (DNA): TGTGCGAGCGGCGGGAGTCCTTACGAGCAGTACTTC. Protein sequence: CASGGSPYEQYF.

Only a few counts were recorded for this clone. V and J are TRBV7-8 and TRBJ2-5, with 7 nucleotides matching TRBD2. Germline lookup yields CDR1 SGHVS and CDR2 FQNEAQ. The CDR3 totals 17 residues. V was pared by 5 bases and J by 4 bases, with 16 bases of the junction left unmatched. CDR3 nucleotide sequence: TGTGCCAGCAGCCCTAACGGGACTACCCCTAAGAGAGAGACCCAGTACTTC. It encodes CASSPNGTTPKRETQYF. Combining the CDR3 with reference TRBV7-8 and TRBJ2-5 gives the whole variable domain GAGVSQSPRYKVAKRGQDVALRCDPISGHVSLFWYQQALGQGPEFLTYFQNEAQLDKSGLPSDRFFAERPEGSVSTLKIQRTQQEDSAVYLCASSPNGTTPKRETQYFGPGTRLLVL.

The chain has TRBV5-1 and TRBJ2-7, with D possibly matching TRBD2 (5 bases). V lost 7 bases and J lost 2, with 16 bases in between. The CDR3 extends over 14 amino acids. Looked up from germline, CDR1 is SGHRS and CDR2 is YFSETQ. CDR3 DNA: TGCGCCAGCGCCGCGGGCTCGCAGGCCTACGAGCAGTACTTC. It codes for CASAAGSQAYEQYF.

The rearrangement uses TRBV28 and TRBJ2-7; the D gene could be TRBD1 or TRBD2 (5 bases each). Deletions cut 8 bases from V and 3 bases from J, with 20 bases between. The germline V gene encodes CDR1 MDHEN and CDR2 SYDVKM. The CDR3 has 15 amino acids. The CDR3 region has the DNA TGTGCCAGCGGATCCATCTACGGGGCCCTCTACGAGCAGTACGTC. The encoded protein is CASGSIYGALYEQYV.

The gene calls are TRBV5-4 and TRBJ2-3; no reliable D call. In germline, CDR1 is SGHNT, CDR2 YYREEE (reference sequence). V lost 3 bases to trimming and J lost 5 bases, with 25 bases between them. The CDR3 length is 18 residues. In nucleotides, the CDR3 is TGTGCCAGCAGCTGGAGAATCGTACCGGGTTCCCCTGGAGATACGCAGTATTTT. Protein: CASSWRIVPGSPGDTQYF.

The rearrangement joins TRBV28 to TRBJ1-6; 7 bases map to TRBD1. The CDR3 contains 15 residues. CDR1 and CDR2 from the germline V gene are MDHEN and SYDVKM. Trimming took 5 bases from V and 8 from J; bases not matched to a gene: 9. The DNA for the CDR3 is TGTGCCAGCAGTGCGAACCAGGGGGGAGATTCACCCCTCCACTTT. This codes for CASSANQGGDSPLHF.

This rearrangement joins TRBV28 to TRBJ2-7; D is ambiguous. The CDR3 spans 15 residues. Germline assignment: CDR1 MDHEN and CDR2 SYDVKM. The V and J ends lost 7 bases and 1 base respectively, with 17 bases between them. The CDR3 is CASTSAPLPSYEQYF. The CDR3 DNA sequence: TGTGCCAGCACCTCGGCCCCTCTCCCTTCCTACGAGCAGTACTTC. Filled out from reference TRBV28 and TRBJ2-7, the complete variable domain reads DVKVTQSSRYLVKRTGEKVFLECVQDMDHENMFWYRQDPGLGLRLIYFSYDVKMKEKGDIPEGYSVSREKKERFSLILESASTNQTSMYLCASTSAPLPSYEQYFGPGTRLTVT.

The rearrangement uses TRBV7-9 and TRBJ2-1, with 7 bases matching TRBD2. The CDR3 has 15 amino acids. Per germline, CDR1 SEHNR and CDR2 FQNEAQ (reference sequence). Trimming took 6 bases from V and 6 from J; bases not matched to a gene: 11. CDR3 amino acids: CASSGPPLASNEQFF. Here the CDR3 DNA reads TGTGCCAGCAGTGGCCCACCACTAGCGTCCAATGAGCAGTTCTTC.

The chain has TRBV4-3 and TRBJ1-2; TRBD1 might be the D (6 bases). The germline CDR1 and CDR2 sequences are LGHNA and YSLEER. The CDR3 totals 14 residues. Trimming left V 0 bases short and J 4 bases short, with 9 bases between. The DNA of the CDR3 is TGCGCCAGCAGCCAAGAATGGGGGCCCTATGGCTACACCTTC. It specifies CASSQEWGPYGYTF.

This clone has a single count. This chain's CDR3 is CASSSQPTGELFF. The CDR3, as DNA: TGTGCCAGCAGTTCACAGCCCACCGGGGAGCTGTTTTTT. The chain combines TRBV6-1 with TRBJ2-2; D is unresolved. Germline V gene lookup returns CDR1 MNHNS and CDR2 SASEGT. Trimming shortened V by 5 bases and J by 4 bases, and 8 bases separated the two germline ends. The CDR3 is made up of 13 amino acids.

This clone was picked up one time. The chain recombines TRBV7-9 with TRBJ1-4, with D maybe TRBD1 (6 bases). The CDR3 is 15 amino acids. Between the trimmed V and J ends, which lost 5 bases and 0 bases, there was a span of 10 bases. Germline V lookup: CDR1 SEHNR, CDR2 FQNEAQ (reference sequence). This CDR3 is CASSPQGTTNEKLFF. Here the CDR3 DNA reads TGTGCCAGCAGCCCACAGGGAACAACTAATGAAAAACTGTTTTTT. The complete variable domain, with remaining parts taken from reference TRBV7-9 and TRBJ1-4, reads DTGVSQNPRHKITKRGQNVTFRCDPISEHNRLYWYRQTLGQGPEFLTYFQNEAQLEKSRLLSDRFSAERPKGSFSTLEIQRTEQGDSAMYLCASSPQGTTNEKLFFGSGTQLSVL.

The chain links TRBV4-2 to TRBJ2-7, with D possibly being TRBD2 (5 bases). V shed 4 bases and J shed 7 bases, with 14 bases lying between them. Germline CDR1 is LGHNA and CDR2 is YNFKEQ. CDR3 length: 13 residues. CDR3 nucleotides: TGTGCCAGCAGCCCGTTAGTAACGGGGGAGCAGTACTTC. Protein sequence: CASSPLVTGEQYF.

The rearrangement joins TRBV7-2 to TRBJ1-2, with 8 bases matching TRBD1. This CDR3 contains 17 residues. Germline values: CDR1 SGHTA, CDR2 FQGNSA. V gave up 2 bases and J gave up 0 bases; unmatched junction bases: 8. The CDR3 DNA sequence: TGTGCCAGCAGCTTAAAGGGACAGGTGCTAGCTAACTATGGCTACACCTTC. This sequence encodes CASSLKGQVLANYGYTF.

The chain carries TRBV7-2 and TRBJ1-4; the D is unclear. CDR1 and CDR2 (germline): SGHTA, FQGNSA. V was trimmed by 2 bases and J by 2 bases, leaving 15 bases between them. The CDR3 totals 17 residues. CDR3 sequence: CASSLMMGYGTNEKLFF. As DNA, the CDR3 is TGTGCCAGCAGCTTAATGATGGGGTACGGGACTAATGAAAAACTGTTTTTT.

The chain has TRBV28 and TRBJ2-4; tentatively, D is TRBD1 (6 bases). Germline CDR1 reads MDHEN; CDR2 reads SYDVKM. The CDR3 consists of 17 residues. V shed 4 bases and J shed 0 bases, with 16 bases lying between them. This chain's CDR3 is CASSSLGQFLAKNIQYF. The CDR3 DNA sequence: TGTGCCAGCAGTTCCCTAGGACAGTTTCTAGCCAAAAACATTCAGTACTTC.

The rearrangement links TRBV21-1 to TRBJ2-4; the table's TRBD1 call for D was not verified on the DNA. TRBV21-1 counts as a pseudogene. This CDR3 has 15 residues. CDR3 in amino acids: CASSPSTGAKNIQYF. The DNA for the CDR3 is TGTGCCAGCAGCCCCTCGACAGGGGCCAAAAACATTCAGTACTTC.

The chain carries TRBV7-9 and TRBJ1-6; D unclear. CDR3 length equals 12 residues. Germline assignment: CDR1 SEHNR and CDR2 FQNEAQ (reference sequence). Trimming pared 3 bases from V and 9 bases from J, leaving 6 bases between. CDR3 DNA: TGTGCCAGCAGCTTTGGAGGTTCACCCCTCCACTTT. This translates into CASSFGGSPLHF.

This chain uses TRBV11-1 with TRBJ2-1; D unclear. Germline V gene sequence: CDR1 SGHAT, CDR2 FQDESV (reference sequence). This CDR3 spans 18 amino acids. Trimming shortened V by 5 bases and J by 5 bases, and 25 bases separated the two germline ends. For the CDR3, the DNA is TGTGCCAGCAGCGCAGACGTATACGGCGGAGCGCGAGACAATGAGCAGTTCTTC. Its translation is CASSADVYGGARDNEQFF.

The chain uses TRBV27 and TRBJ2-3; D call uncertain. Deletions cut 3 bases from V and 0 bases from J, with 7 bases between. The CDR3 is made up of 14 amino acids. The V gene's germline CDR1 is MNHEY and CDR2 SMNVEV (reference sequence). The CDR3, as DNA: TGTGCCAGCAGTTTTAATCCTAGCACAGATACGCAGTATTTT. Its translation: CASSFNPSTDTQYF.

J is TRBJ1-3 and V is TRBV27; TRBD1 is a possible D gene (6 bases). This CDR3 has 14 amino acids. V lost 5 bases, J lost 4 bases, and 12 bases lay in between. Germline V gene lookup returns CDR1 MNHEY and CDR2 SMNVEV (reference sequence). DNA of the CDR3: TGTGCCAGCAGTCACAGGGCGTCCGGAAACACCATATATTTT. It specifies CASSHRASGNTIYF.

The chain recombines TRBV2 with TRBJ1-1, with D possibly TRBD1 on 6 matching bases. V was clipped by 1 base and J by 5 bases, with 14 bases between them. The CDR3 runs to 15 residues. CDR1 is SNHLY and CDR2 is FYNNEI in the germline V gene. CDR3 bases: TGTGCCAGCAGTGAAGGTGGAGGGAGGGGGACTGAAGCTTTCTTT. Encoded protein: CASSEGGGRGTEAFF.

V is TRBV5-4 and J is TRBJ1-3, with unresolved D. The germline gives CDR1 SGHNT, CDR2 YYREEE (reference sequence). Trimming took off 0 bases at V and 0 bases at J, with 10 bases between the two ends. The CDR3 has 16 amino acids. The CDR3: CASSLGRPNSGNTIYF. The CDR3 bases are TGTGCCAGCAGCTTGGGGCGGCCTAACTCTGGAAACACCATATATTTT.

V usage is TRBV11-1 and J usage is TRBJ2-7; unclear D gene. The CDR3 consists of 13 residues. Germline-derived CDR1 and CDR2 are SGHAT and FQDESV (reference sequence). V was trimmed by 2 bases and J by 3 bases, leaving 8 bases between them. As DNA, the CDR3 is TGTGCCAGCAGCTTAATAGATTTCTACGAGCAGTACTTC. It yields the protein CASSLIDFYEQYF.

The rearrangement uses TRBV5-8 and TRBJ1-2; D is ambiguous. The CDR3 has 15 amino acids. V was pared by 4 bases and J by 7 bases, with 20 bases between. Per germline, CDR1 SGHTS and CDR2 YDEGEE. The DNA for the CDR3 is TGTGCCAGCAGCGACTCCGTGAGGGCAGGACCTGGCTACACCTTC. It is translated as CASSDSVRAGPGYTF.

The J gene is TRBJ2-2, the V gene TRBV4-3; no definite D call. V shed 5 bases and J shed 5 bases, with 9 bases lying between them. This CDR3 has 13 residues. Germline values: CDR1 LGHNA, CDR2 YSLEER. This CDR3 reads CASSDVLTGELFF. Written as DNA, the CDR3 is TGCGCCAGCAGCGACGTACTTACCGGGGAGCTGTTTTTT.

The rearrangement links TRBV2 to TRBJ2-7, with a tentative D call TRBD2 (5 bases). V lost 5 bases and J lost 2, with 10 bases in between. The CDR3 loop spans 13 amino acids. CDR1 is SNHLY, CDR2 FYNNEI, per germline. The CDR3 protein is CASSSEATYEQYF. The CDR3 nucleotides are TGTGCCAGCAGTTCGGAGGCCACCTACGAGCAGTACTTC.

The chain uses TRBV4-3 and TRBJ2-7, with TRBD2 identical over 7 bases. V lost 0 bases to trimming and J lost 0 bases; unmatched junction nucleotides: 5. Per germline, CDR1 LGHNA and CDR2 YSLEER. The CDR3 contains 16 residues. CDR3 region: CASSQDLGGFSYEQYF. The CDR3 DNA is TGCGCCAGCAGCCAAGATCTCGGGGGGTTCTCCTACGAGCAGTACTTC.

About this clone itself: Sequence at one end of the junction differs from germline and may be a read error. This chain connects TRBV6-1 to TRBJ2-5; 11 positions agree with TRBD2. Germline CDR1 and CDR2: MNHNS and SASEGT. This CDR3 comprises 15 residues. CDR3 bases: TGTGCCAGCAGTGAAGTTCCTAGCGGGGGGACAGACCAAAACTTC. Translating it yields CASSEVPSGGTDQNF.

The chain carries TRBV5-1 and TRBJ2-1, with a tentative D call TRBD2 (5 bases). Germline-derived CDR1 and CDR2 are SGHRS and YFSETQ. V was shortened by 7 bases and J by 8 bases, with 13 bases between the two germline ends. CDR3 length: 12 residues. The CDR3 DNA follows: TGCGCCAGCTCCTACCTAGCTGATGAGCAGTTCTTC. Protein product: CASSYLADEQFF.

The chain is built from TRBV19 and TRBJ2-2; D uncertain. CDR3 length: 17 amino acids. CDR1 is LNHDA and CDR2 is SQIVND in the germline V gene (reference sequence). Trimming removed 0 bases at V and 5 bases at J, with 16 bases between. The CDR3 spells CASSIDHFWSATGELFF. The CDR3 coding sequence is TGTGCCAGTAGTATAGATCACTTTTGGAGCGCAACCGGGGAGCTGTTTTTT.

In this sample, this clone turned up once. The chain combines TRBV6-1 with TRBJ1-5; 7 bases are shared with TRBD1. Looked up from germline, CDR1 is MNHNS and CDR2 is SASEGT. Germline trimming cut 8 bases from V and 4 bases from J; bases unmatched to any gene: 2. This CDR3 contains 12 residues. Here the CDR3 reads CASGTANQPQHF. The CDR3 region has the DNA TGTGCCAGCGGGACAGCTAATCAGCCCCAGCATTTT.